This T cell receptor beta chain was recorded in a study of T cells in Graves' hyperthyroidism and ophthalmopathy. For the study at large: Any treatment followed the collection of peripheral blood at initial diagnosis.

Researchers took RNA transcripts and amplified the TCR beta CDR3 regions from them. The HTBI primer set drove a first-round RT-PCR of the TCR CDR3. TCRdb redid the calling of the multiplex PCR reads with MiXCR, one entry per CDR3 protein. The sample consists of 340,000 or so distinct CDR3 sequences, about 18% of them appearing once. Points on this clonotype: Just one base apart from a much larger clone, this may be a read error.

This TCR was sampled from a woman in her forties or fifties with Graves' hyperthyroidism. Sequences were obtained from blood.

The CDR3 DNA sequence: TGTGCCAGCAGCTTGGAGCCACCTACCTACGAGCAGCACTTC. Protein product: CASSLEPPTYEQHF. The rearrangement joins TRBV7-6 to TRBJ2-7, with D hard to call. Germline-derived CDR1 and CDR2 are SGHVS and FNYEAQ. The CDR3 spans 14 residues.